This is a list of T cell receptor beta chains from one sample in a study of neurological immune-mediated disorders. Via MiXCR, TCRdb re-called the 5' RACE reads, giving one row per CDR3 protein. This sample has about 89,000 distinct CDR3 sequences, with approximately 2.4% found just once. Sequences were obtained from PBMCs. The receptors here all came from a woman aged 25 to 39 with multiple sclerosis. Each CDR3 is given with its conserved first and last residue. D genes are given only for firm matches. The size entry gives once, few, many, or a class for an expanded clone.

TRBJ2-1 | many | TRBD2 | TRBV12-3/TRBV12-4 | CASNRTGTSISYNEQFF | TGTGCCAGCAACCGAACCGGGACTAGTATTTCCTACAATGAGCAGTTCTTC
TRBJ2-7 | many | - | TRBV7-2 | CASSLGAVSSYEQYF | TGTGCCAGCAGCTTAGGGGCAGTTAGCTCCTACGAGCAGTACTTC
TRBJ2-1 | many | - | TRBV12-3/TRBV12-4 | CASSLGLNNEQFF | TGTGCCAGCAGTTTAGGTCTAAACAATGAGCAGTTCTTC
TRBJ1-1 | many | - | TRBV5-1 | CASSFEANTEAFF | TGCGCCAGCAGCTTCGAGGCGAACACTGAAGCTTTCTTT
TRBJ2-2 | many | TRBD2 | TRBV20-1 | CSARAGGNTGELFF | TGCAGTGCTAGAGCGGGAGGGAACACCGGGGAGCTGTTTTTT
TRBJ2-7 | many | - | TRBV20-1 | CSASPTGSSYEQYF | TGCAGTGCTAGTCCTACCGGGAGCTCCTACGAGCAGTACTTC
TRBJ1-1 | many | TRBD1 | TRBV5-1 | CASSRTTGVNTEAFF | TGCGCCAGCAGCCGAACGACAGGGGTCAACACTGAAGCTTTCTTT
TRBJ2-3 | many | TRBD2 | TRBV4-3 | CASSQDYPGGATVTDTQYF | TGCGCCAGCAGCCAAGATTACCCGGGAGGGGCCACAGTCACAGATACGCAGTATTTT
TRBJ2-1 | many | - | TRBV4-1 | CASSQARSNEQFF | TGCGCCAGCAGCCAAGCCCGGTCCAATGAGCAGTTCTTC
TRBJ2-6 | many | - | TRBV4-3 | CASSQDSGGSGANVLTF | TGCGCCAGCAGCCAAGATTCCGGCGGCTCTGGGGCCAACGTCCTGACTTTC
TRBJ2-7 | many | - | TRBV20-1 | CSASGSSSEQYF | TGCAGTGCTAGCGGGAGTAGTTCCGAGCAGTACTTC
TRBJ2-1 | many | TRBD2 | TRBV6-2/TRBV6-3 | CASNPGLAYNEQFF | TGTGCCAGCAACCCCGGACTAGCTTACAATGAGCAGTTCTTC